This is a list of T cell receptor beta chains from one sample in a study of regulatory T cells in long-lasting Graves disease. TCRdb ran MiXCR on the multiplex PCR reads and lists one entry per CDR3 protein. Among around 450,000 distinct CDR3 sequences listed, 15% were seen once. This same sample was also part of a study on T cells in Graves' hyperthyroidism and ophthalmopathy.

This specimen was peripheral blood mononuclear cells (PBMCs), taken at new diagnosis, from a patient treated with antithyroid drugs. The receptors here all came from a woman in her thirties or forties with Graves disease. CDR3s include the opening cysteine and the closing phenylalanine or tryptophan. The D gene is left open where the match is weak. The size field is filled for only some rows; it gives once, few, many or a size class.

D: TRBD2; size: few; J: TRBJ2-1; V: TRBV28; length: 14; CDR3: CASTLAGRMNEQFF; DNA: TGTGCCAGCACCCTAGCGGGAAGGATGAATGAGCAGTTCTTC
D: TRBD2; size: many; J: TRBJ2-7; V: TRBV7-9; length: 15; CDR3: CASSLVALRESEQYF; DNA: TGTGCCAGCAGCTTAGTAGCTTTGCGGGAGAGCGAGCAGTACTTC
D: .; size: few; J: TRBJ2-1; V: TRBV28; length: 17; CDR3: CASSDGYGDGSYNEQFF; DNA: TGTGCCAGCAGTGATGGTTATGGGGACGGTTCCTACAATGAGCAGTTCTTC
D: TRBD2; size: many; J: TRBJ2-3; V: TRBV9; length: 16; CDR3: CASSAQGLAGTDTQYF; DNA: TGTGCCAGCAGCGCACAGGGACTAGCAGGCACAGATACGCAGTATTTT
D: .; size: many; J: TRBJ1-6; V: TRBV7-2; length: 16; CDR3: CASSLGSGSRHSPLHF; DNA: TGTGCCAGCAGCTTAGGCTCTGGAAGTAGACATTCACCCCTCCACTTT
D: TRBD2; size: .; J: TRBJ2-1; V: TRBV29-1; length: 17; CDR3: CSVPSSGKEGTYNEQFF; DNA: TGCAGCGTTCCGTCTAGCGGAAAAGAGGGCACCTACAATGAGCAGTTCTTC
D: .; size: .; J: TRBJ2-3; V: TRBV4-1; length: 15; CDR3: CASSRWPSSTDTQYF; DNA: TGCGCCAGCAGCCGATGGCCGTCTAGCACAGATACGCAGTATTTT
D: .; size: many; J: TRBJ2-2; V: TRBV12-3/TRBV12-4; length: 15; CDR3: CASTLRTQNTGELFF; DNA: TGTGCCAGCACCCTTCGGACTCAGAACACCGGGGAGCTGTTTTTT
D: .; size: many; J: TRBJ1-2; V: TRBV24-1; length: 14; CDR3: CATSDTGSGYGYTF; DNA: TGTGCCACCAGTGATACAGGGTCTGGCTATGGCTACACCTTC
D: .; size: few; J: TRBJ2-1; V: TRBV29-1; length: 14; CDR3: CSGGFGRTYNEQFF; DNA: TGCAGCGGGGGATTTGGACGGACCTACAATGAGCAGTTCTTC
D: .; size: few; J: TRBJ1-1; V: TRBV3-1; length: 12; CDR3: CASSLAPDEAFF; DNA: TGTGCCAGCAGCCTCGCCCCGGATGAAGCTTTCTTT
D: TRBD2; size: many; J: TRBJ2-1; V: TRBV11-2; length: 16; CDR3: CASSLVTSGRANEQFF; DNA: TGTGCCAGCAGCTTAGTGACTAGCGGGAGGGCCAATGAGCAGTTCTTC
D: .; size: few; J: TRBJ2-2; V: TRBV25-1; length: 14; CDR3: CASRQGLNTGELFF; DNA: TGTGCCAGCAGACAGGGCTTGAACACCGGGGAGCTGTTTTTT
D: TRBD1; size: .; J: TRBJ1-4; V: TRBV20-1; length: 17; CDR3: CSARVRQGMSRNEKLFF; DNA: TGCAGTGCTAGAGTACGACAGGGAATGAGCCGAAATGAAAAACTGTTTTTT
D: .; size: .; J: TRBJ2-7; V: TRBV5-1; length: 13; CDR3: CASSSGAHYEQYF; DNA: TGCGCCAGCAGTTCCGGGGCCCATTACGAGCAGTACTTC
D: .; size: many; J: TRBJ1-1; V: TRBV10-3; length: 14; CDR3: CAISGTILNTEAFF; DNA: TGTGCCATCAGTGGGACCATTCTGAACACTGAAGCTTTCTTT
D: .; size: few; J: TRBJ2-7; V: TRBV29-1; length: 13; CDR3: CSAGLLDTYEQYF; DNA: TGCAGCGCCGGGCTCCTCGACACCTACGAGCAGTACTTC
D: TRBD1; size: .; J: TRBJ2-7; V: TRBV20-1; length: 12; CDR3: CSVERGPNEQYF; DNA: TGCAGTGTGGAAAGGGGGCCTAACGAGCAGTACTTC
D: TRBD1; size: .; J: TRBJ1-6; V: TRBV2; length: 12; CDR3: CASSADRAVFHF; DNA: TGTGCCAGCAGTGCGGACAGGGCTGTTTTTCACTTT
D: .; size: many; J: TRBJ1-1; V: TRBV6-1; length: 12; CDR3: CASSEVGYEAFF; DNA: TGTGCCAGCAGTGAAGTGGGGTATGAAGCTTTCTTT